This T cell receptor beta chain appears in the sequencing data of a study of cytomegalovirus exposure and HLA in healthy donors. Findings and limits, study-wide: What a later analysis showed was that several of the most significant clusters appeared linked to common viral pathogens. In vitro data verified a few CMV-associated chains as specific for CMV antigens.

Regarding this clone: Its specificity is unknown.

The CDR3 loop spans 15 amino acids. Trimming cost V 2 bases and J 0 bases; bases outside gene matches: 0. Germline V gene data show CDR1 as MNHNS and CDR2 as SASEGT. Whereas donors were nominally healthy upon sampling, unrecorded immune exposures were probable. The study ran its PCR with 60 Vbeta and 13 Jbeta primers. Sequenced by immunoSEQ multiplex PCR; TCRdb stores in-frame clones only, minus some. The data contain some 170,000 clones, about 86% of them singletons. The chain has TRBV6-1 and TRBJ2-1, with 8 bases identical to TRBD1. The sample comprised PBMCs. The clonotype comes from a woman in her 30s in good health and CMV-seronegative. The CDR3 DNA reads TGTGCCAGCAGTGAAACAGGGGGCTCCTACAATGAGCAGTTCTTC. Amino acid sequence: CASSETGGSYNEQFF.